Each of the 6 T cell receptor beta chains below was sequenced from the same sample in a study of T cell repertoires in aging, cancer and after chemotherapy. Rearranged V-D-J TRB sequences were amplified with a mixed TRB-A/B primer pool. Each CDR3 protein gets one entry after TCRdb re-called the multiplex PCR reads with MiXCR. The table includes some 6,000 distinct CDR3 sequences, 25% to 35% detected once. Amplification of TCR beta used genomic DNA extracted from peripheral blood. The source material was blood. These receptors all come from a human donor in good health.

The table lists this clonotype with a few counts. The DNA of the CDR3 is TGTGCCAGCAGCCGGCGGCTAGCGAGCTACGAGCAGTACTTC. Its translation is CASSRRLASYEQYF. The chain links TRBV5-6 to TRBJ2-7; possibly TRBD2 for D (6 bases). In germline, CDR1 is SGHDT, CDR2 YYEEEE. The CDR3 spans 14 residues. V was shortened by 4 bases and J by 3 bases, with 14 bases between the two germline ends.

There are a few counts of this clonotype. The V call is TRBV6-2 or TRBV6-3, the J call TRBJ2-5; maybe TRBD1 (5 bases). Germline lookup yields CDR1 MNHEY and CDR2 SVGEGT. V was cut by 6 bases and J by 7 bases, with 21 bases left in between. This CDR3 region has 15 residues. The CDR3 DNA reads TGTGCCAGCAGCAGAACCAGGGTAAATGGCGGGACCCAGTACTTC. Translation: CASSRTRVNGGTQYF.

In this sample, this clonotype turned up once. The chain's CDR3 is CASRTDRGGNYGYTF. CDR3 coding DNA: TGTGCCAGCAGAACCGACAGGGGGGGTAACTATGGCTACACCTTC. The J gene is TRBJ1-2, the V gene TRBV2; 9 bases are a match to TRBD1. After removal of 6 bases from V and 1 base from J, the junction contained 6 bases not matched to a gene. The CDR3 length is 15 residues. Per germline, CDR1 SNHLY and CDR2 FYNNEI.

In this sample, this clonotype turned up a few times. The CDR3 region is CSVSGGSRGTEAFF. The DNA for the CDR3 is TGCAGCGTATCAGGGGGGTCCCGCGGCACTGAAGCTTTCTTT. The rearrangement uses TRBV29-1 and TRBJ1-1; 7 nucleotides agree with TRBD1. V lost 6 bases, J lost 4 bases, and 11 bases stayed unmatched. The germline V gene has CDR1 SQVTM and CDR2 ANQGSEA. CDR3 length: 14 residues.

The V call is TRBV6-2 or TRBV6-3, the J call TRBJ2-3; no clear D. Deletions cut 2 bases from V and 0 bases from J, with 6 bases between. Germline V lookup: CDR1 MNHEY, CDR2 SVGEGT. The CDR3 runs to 14 residues. CDR3 residues: CASSYSTSTDTQYF. CDR3 sequence (DNA): TGTGCCAGCAGTTACAGCACTAGCACAGATACGCAGTATTTT.

This clonotype was seen a handful of times. The rearrangement joins TRBV6-2 or TRBV6-3 to TRBJ2-1; TRBD1 aligns across 9 bases. The V and J ends lost 6 bases and 4 bases, in that order; junction bases with no gene match: 7. From germline, CDR1 is MNHEY and CDR2 SVGEGT. This CDR3 comprises 15 residues. CDR3 sequence reads: CASRGGQGTYNEQFF. CDR3 sequence (DNA): TGTGCCAGCAGGGGAGGACAGGGGACTTACAATGAGCAGTTCTTC.